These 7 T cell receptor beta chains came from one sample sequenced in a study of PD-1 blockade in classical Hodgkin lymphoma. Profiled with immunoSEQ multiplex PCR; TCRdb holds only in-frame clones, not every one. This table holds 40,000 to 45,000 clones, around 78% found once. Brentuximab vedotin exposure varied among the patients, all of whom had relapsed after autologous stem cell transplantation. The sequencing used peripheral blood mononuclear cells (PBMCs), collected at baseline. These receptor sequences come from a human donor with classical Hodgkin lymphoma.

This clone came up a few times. Here the CDR3 reads CASSTTRQGNEQFF. In DNA, the CDR3 is TGTGCCAGCAGTACCACTAGACAGGGTAATGAGCAGTTCTTC. V usage is TRBV6-6 and J usage is TRBJ2-1; 7 nucleotides agree with TRBD1. With V trimmed by 5 bases and J by 7 bases, 8 bases remained unmatched. Germline CDR1 and CDR2: MNHNY and SVGAGI (reference sequence). The CDR3 sequence is 14 residues long.

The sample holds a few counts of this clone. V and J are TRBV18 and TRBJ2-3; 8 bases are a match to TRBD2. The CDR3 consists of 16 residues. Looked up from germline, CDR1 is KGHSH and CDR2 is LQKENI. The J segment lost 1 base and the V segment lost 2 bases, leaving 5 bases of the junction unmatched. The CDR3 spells CASSPFGGARTDTQYF. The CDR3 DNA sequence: TGTGCCAGCTCACCATTCGGGGGGGCTCGCACAGATACGCAGTATTTT. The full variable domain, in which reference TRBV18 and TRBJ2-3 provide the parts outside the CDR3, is NAGVMQNPRHLVRRRGQEARLRCSPMKGHSHVYWYRQLPEEGLKFMVYLQKENIIDESGMPKERFSAEFPKEGPSILRIQQVVRGDSAAYFCASSPFGGARTDTQYFGPGTRLTVL.

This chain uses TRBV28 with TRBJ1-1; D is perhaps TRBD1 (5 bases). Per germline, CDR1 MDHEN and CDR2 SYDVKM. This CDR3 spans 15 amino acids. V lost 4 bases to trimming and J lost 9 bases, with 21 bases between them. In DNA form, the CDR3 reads TGTGCCAGCAGTTCCCGCGCCGGGACCTCAGCGAAAGCTTTCTTT. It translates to CASSSRAGTSAKAFF.

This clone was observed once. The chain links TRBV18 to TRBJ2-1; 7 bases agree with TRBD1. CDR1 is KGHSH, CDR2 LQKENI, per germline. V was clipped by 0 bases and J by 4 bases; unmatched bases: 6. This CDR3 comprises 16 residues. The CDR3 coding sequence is TGTGCCAGCTCACCACCCGACAGGGCATCTTACAATGAGCAGTTCTTC. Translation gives CASSPPDRASYNEQFF.

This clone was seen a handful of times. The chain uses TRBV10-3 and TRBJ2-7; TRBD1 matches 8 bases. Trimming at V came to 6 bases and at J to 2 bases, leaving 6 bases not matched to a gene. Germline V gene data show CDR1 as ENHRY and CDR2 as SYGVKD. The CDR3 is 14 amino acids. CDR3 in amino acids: CAISRGTGTYEQYF. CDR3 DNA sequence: TGTGCCATCAGCCGAGGGACAGGCACCTACGAGCAGTACTTC.

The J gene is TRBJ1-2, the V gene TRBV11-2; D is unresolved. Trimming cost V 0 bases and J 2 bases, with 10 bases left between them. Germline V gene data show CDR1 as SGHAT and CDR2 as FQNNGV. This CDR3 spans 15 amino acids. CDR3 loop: CASSLERRLNYGYTF. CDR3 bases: TGTGCCAGCAGCTTAGAACGCAGGCTAAACTATGGCTACACCTTC.

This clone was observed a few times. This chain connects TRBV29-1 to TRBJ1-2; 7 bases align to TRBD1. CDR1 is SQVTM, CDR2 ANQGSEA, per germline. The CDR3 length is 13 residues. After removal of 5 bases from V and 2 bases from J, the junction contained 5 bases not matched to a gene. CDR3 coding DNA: TGCAGCGTTTATGGGACAGAAAACTATGGCTACACCTTC. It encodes CSVYGTENYGYTF.